These 32 T cell receptor beta chains were sequenced from one sample in a study of identical twins. Each CDR3 protein gets one entry after TCRdb re-called the 5' RACE reads with MiXCR. The data contain under 250,000 distinct CDR3 sequences, more than 6.5% of them seen just once; the ten biggest clones take up 1.9%. The sample was also reused in another study, on yellow fever vaccine responses in identical twins.

Sequenced material: memory (CD45RO+) T cells sorted from blood. The source of these receptors is a young woman in good health.

The chain carries TRBV7-2 and TRBJ2-7, with D possibly matching TRBD2 (5 bases). Germline loops: CDR1 SGHTA, CDR2 FQGNSA. V was trimmed by 5 bases and J by 5 bases, leaving 16 bases between them. There are 14 residues in the CDR3. CDR3: CASSNGLPRDEQYF. CDR3 bases: TGTGCCAGCAGCAACGGACTGCCGCGGGACGAGCAGTACTTC.

This clonotype was picked up a small number of times. V is TRBV10-3 and J is TRBJ1-2, with D maybe TRBD1 (6 bases). The CDR3 covers 13 residues. Trimming took off 6 bases at V and 1 base at J, with 9 bases between the two ends. Germline V gives CDR1 ENHRY, CDR2 SYGVKD. CDR3 DNA: TGTGCCATCAGGGACAGTATTAACTATGGCTACACCTTC. Translated, it gives CAIRDSINYGYTF.

This clonotype was recorded many times. The V gene is TRBV5-1, the J gene TRBJ1-1; unclear D gene. V was cut by 2 bases and J by 1 base, with 6 bases left in between. Germline assignment: CDR1 SGHRS and CDR2 YFSETQ. There are 13 residues in the CDR3. The CDR3 DNA reads TGCGCCAGCAGCTTAAAACAGAACACTGAAGCTTTCTTT. Its protein product is CASSLKQNTEAFF.

This clonotype was counted ten times or more. The DNA for the CDR3 is TGTGCCAGCAGTTTAACAGCCTGGACCGGGGAGCTGTTTTTT. It translates to CASSLTAWTGELFF. The chain uses TRBV12-3 or TRBV12-4 and TRBJ2-2; D gene uncertain. The CDR3 has 14 residues. V was shortened by 2 bases and J by 5 bases, with 9 bases between the two germline ends.

This clonotype has only a few counts. V is TRBV6-4 and J is TRBJ2-3, with 7 bases lining up with TRBD1. Germline V CDR1 and CDR2: MRHNA, SNTAGT. V was clipped by 8 bases and J by 2 bases; unmatched bases: 10. The CDR3 totals 15 residues. The CDR3: CASSNRDSDTDTQYF. CDR3 nucleotides: TGTGCCAGCTCAAACCGGGACAGCGACACAGATACGCAGTATTTT.

This sequence joins TRBV20-1 and TRBJ2-3; D call uncertain. Germline assignment: CDR1 DFQATT and CDR2 SNEGSKA (reference sequence). The V end lost 6 bases, the J end lost 2 bases, and 12 bases lay between the germline ends. The CDR3 spans 13 residues. DNA of the CDR3: TGCAGTGCAACTAAACCCCTCACAGATACGCAGTATTTT. This translates into CSATKPLTDTQYF.

This clonotype was seen a handful of times. The DNA of the CDR3 is TGTGCCAGCAGCCCCAGACTAGCGGGGGAAGTGTTAGCAGATACGCAGTATTTT. This sequence encodes CASSPRLAGEVLADTQYF. V and J are TRBV11-2 and TRBJ2-3; 12 nucleotides agree with TRBD2. Germline CDR1 and CDR2: SGHAT and FQNNGV. V gave up 5 bases and J gave up 4 bases; unmatched junction bases: 13. CDR3 length: 18 residues.

The rearrangement uses TRBV7-7 and TRBJ2-3, with 7 positions matching TRBD2. V shed 11 bases and J 1 base; nucleotides not matched to a gene: 18. There are 17 residues in the CDR3. Germline values: CDR1 SSHAT, CDR2 FNYEAQ (reference sequence). CDR3 nucleotide sequence: TGTGCCTGCTCTCCGGGGAGGACTCTAGCGGGCACAGATACGCAGTATTTT. It is translated as CACSPGRTLAGTDTQYF.

In its sample, this clonotype was seen a few times. This sequence joins TRBV20-1 and TRBJ2-1; 8 bases fit TRBD2. This CDR3 spans 14 amino acids. The V gene end was trimmed by 2 bases and the J gene end by 9 bases; junction bases not matched to a gene: 9. Germline-derived CDR1 and CDR2 are DFQATT and SNEGSKA (reference sequence). CDR3 nucleotide sequence: TGCAGTGCTAGATACGGGGGGGCCGGCGGTGAGCAGTTCTTC. This sequence encodes CSARYGGAGGEQFF.

This chain joins TRBV7-9 and TRBJ1-6, with 7 bases that match TRBD1. The CDR3 length is 14 residues. V was clipped by 2 bases and J by 7 bases; unmatched bases: 2. Germline-derived CDR1 and CDR2 are SEHNR and FQNEAQ (reference sequence). The CDR3 DNA follows: TGTGCCAGCAGCTTAAGGGACAGAAATTCACCCCTCCACTTT. Its protein product is CASSLRDRNSPLHF.

J is TRBJ2-5 and V is TRBV6-1; a possible D gene is TRBD2 (5 bases). V lost 6 bases to trimming and J lost 4 bases, with 12 bases between them. The CDR3 is 13 amino acids. Germline V gene lookup returns CDR1 MNHNS and CDR2 SASEGT. DNA of the CDR3: TGTGCCAGCAGAGGGAGAACTGCAGAGACCCAGTACTTC. Its translation: CASRGRTAETQYF.

The gene calls are TRBV5-1 and TRBJ2-7, with 13 positions matching TRBD2. The trim removed 3 bases at V and 5 bases at J, leaving 14 bases unmatched. CDR1 and CDR2 from the germline V gene are SGHRS and YFSETQ. The CDR3 has 18 amino acids. The CDR3 protein is CASSWGLAGSRSGHEQYF. The CDR3 bases are TGCGCCAGCAGCTGGGGACTAGCGGGGTCGCGATCTGGGCACGAGCAGTACTTC. The whole variable domain, filled in from reference TRBV5-1 and TRBJ2-7, reads KAGVTQTPRYLIKTRGQQVTLSCSPISGHRSVSWYQQTPGQGLQFLFEYFSETQRNKGNFPGRFSGRQFSNSRSEMNVSTLELGDSALYLCASSWGLAGSRSGHEQYFGPGTRLTVT.

This clonotype was seen ten or more times. The chain is built from TRBV20-1 and TRBJ1-5; D uncertain. Germline-derived CDR1 and CDR2 are DFQATT and SNEGSKA (reference sequence). CDR3 length: 15 amino acids. V lost 4 bases, J lost 1 base, and 14 bases lay in between. The CDR3 nucleotides read TGCAGTGCTAAAACCCGGAGGGAAAGCAATCAGCCCCAGCATTTT. Encoded protein: CSAKTRRESNQPQHF.

The genes are TRBV14 and TRBJ2-1; 10 bases are a match to TRBD2. J lost 4 bases, V lost 6 bases, and 6 bases had no gene match. There are 15 residues in the CDR3. Germline CDR1 and CDR2: SGHDN and FVKESK. This CDR3 reads CASSYLAGVYNEQFF. CDR3 DNA sequence: TGTGCCAGCAGTTATCTAGCGGGAGTTTACAATGAGCAGTTCTTC.

The V gene is TRBV7-6, the J gene TRBJ2-3; perhaps D is TRBD1 or TRBD2 (5 bases each). This CDR3 comprises 16 residues. Trimming took off 1 base at V and 4 bases at J, with 15 bases between the two ends. In germline, CDR1 is SGHVS, CDR2 FNYEAQ. The DNA of the CDR3 is TGTGCCAGCAGCTTAGTACGGCAGGGAGCCGCAGATACGCAGTATTTT. Translated: CASSLVRQGAADTQYF.

This clonotype has more than one count but fewer than ten. The J gene is TRBJ1-1, the V gene TRBV15, with D possibly TRBD1 on 6 matching bases. CDR1 and CDR2 (germline): LNHNV, YYDKDF (reference sequence). CDR3 length: 14 residues. Trimming pared 1 base from V and 0 bases from J, leaving 6 bases between. The CDR3 DNA is TGTGCCACCAGCAGAGGGGACATGAACACTGAAGCTTTCTTT. Protein product: CATSRGDMNTEAFF.

This clonotype was seen repeatedly, ten times or more. This chain joins TRBV10-3 and TRBJ1-6, with 9 bases aligning to TRBD1. Germline-derived CDR1 and CDR2 are ENHRY and SYGVKD. The J segment lost 9 bases and the V segment lost 6 bases, leaving 9 bases of the junction unmatched. This CDR3 region has 15 residues. For the CDR3, the DNA is TGTGCCATCAGAACGGACAGGGGCCACGGTTCACCCCTCCACTTT. This gives the protein CAIRTDRGHGSPLHF.

This clonotype appeared many times. The chain links TRBV6-2 or TRBV6-3 to TRBJ2-1, with 10 positions matching TRBD2. V dropped 9 bases and J dropped 6; count of bases not matched to a gene: 14. From germline, CDR1 is MNHEY and CDR2 SVGEGT. The CDR3 extends over 16 amino acids. The CDR3 coding sequence is TGTGCCAGTAAGACGGCTAGCGGGAGATCCGGCAATGAGCAGTTCTTC. This gives the protein CASKTASGRSGNEQFF.

This sequence joins TRBV12-3 or TRBV12-4 and TRBJ2-3; maybe TRBD2 (5 bases). V lost 3 bases to trimming and J lost 1 base, with 8 bases between them. This CDR3 has 14 residues. The CDR3 DNA reads as TGTGCCAGCAGTTTTGGGCGGGGCACAGATACGCAGTATTTT. It specifies CASSFGRGTDTQYF.

The chain combines TRBV5-1 with TRBJ2-7; 7 positions match TRBD1. The CDR3 totals 15 residues. The trim removed 1 base at V and 5 bases at J, leaving 9 bases unmatched. Germline V lookup: CDR1 SGHRS, CDR2 YFSETQ. In DNA form, the CDR3 reads TGCGCCAGCAGCTTGCAAGGGCAAGGGGGCAACGAGCAGTACTTC. Translation gives CASSLQGQGGNEQYF.

This clonotype was counted ten times or more. The chain has TRBV10-3 and TRBJ2-1, with no clear D. The CDR3 length is 13 residues. The V and J ends lost 5 bases and 9 bases respectively, with 14 bases between them. Germline V CDR1 and CDR2: ENHRY, SYGVKD. CDR3 in DNA: TGTGCCATCAGTAACTATCTGCGAGGTGAGCAGTTCTTC. This codes for CAISNYLRGEQFF.

This clonotype has just a few counts. The CDR3 DNA reads as TGTGCCAGCAGACTCCAGCGGGGGGCGTCTAGCACAGATACGCAGTATTTT. Translating gives CASRLQRGASSTDTQYF. The chain combines TRBV7-9 with TRBJ2-3; 9 nucleotides match TRBD2. V lost 6 bases to trimming and J lost 0 bases; unmatched junction nucleotides: 10. Germline CDR1 is SEHNR and CDR2 is FQNEAQ (reference sequence). The CDR3 has 17 residues.

In this sample, this clonotype turned up a few times. The DNA of the CDR3 is TGCAGTGCCGGAGGACAGTCCCGTAGCAATCAGCCCCAGCATTTT. The encoded protein is CSAGGQSRSNQPQHF. The rearrangement uses TRBV20-1 and TRBJ1-5; D is possibly TRBD1 (6 bases). Trimming removed 6 bases from V and 0 bases from J, with 15 bases in between. This CDR3 region has 15 residues. The germline gives CDR1 DFQATT, CDR2 SNEGSKA (reference sequence).

The chain couples TRBV7-8 to TRBJ2-2; D is perhaps TRBD1 or TRBD2 (5 bases each). There are 15 residues in the CDR3. Germline V gene lookup returns CDR1 SGHVS and CDR2 FQNEAQ. V shed 3 bases and J shed 3 bases, with 11 bases lying between them. The CDR3 is CASSLLGVHTGELFF. CDR3 in DNA: TGTGCCAGCAGCTTGTTGGGGGTCCACACCGGGGAGCTGTTTTTT.

This clonotype was detected many times. The chain recombines TRBV9 with TRBJ2-1; D is undetermined. Germline values: CDR1 SGDLS, CDR2 YYNGEE. With 4 bases removed from V and 1 base from J, the gap between germline ends came to 9 bases. The CDR3 sequence is 14 residues long. The CDR3, as DNA: TGTGCCAGCAGCCCTAATCCGTCCTACAATGAGCAGTTCTTC. Translated, it gives CASSPNPSYNEQFF.

This clonotype was recorded at least ten times. The gene calls are TRBV7-2 and TRBJ1-4, with 8 bases matching TRBD1. Losses at the gene ends were 1 base for V and 8 bases for J; bases not matched to a gene: 6. Per germline, CDR1 SGHTA and CDR2 FQGNSA. This CDR3 comprises 15 residues. The CDR3 DNA sequence: TGTGCCAGCAGCTTAGGGACAGGGAGGAGGGAAAAACTGTTTTTT. This encodes CASSLGTGRREKLFF.

This clonotype showed up just a few times. CDR3: CASSRDRGTTEAFF. CDR3 nucleotide sequence: TGTGCCAGCAGCAGGGATAGGGGGACCACTGAAGCTTTCTTT. The chain employs TRBV13 and TRBJ1-1; D possibly corresponds to TRBD1 (6 bases). The V gene lost 5 bases and the J gene lost 4 bases, with 14 bases spanning the gap. The length of the CDR3 is 14 residues. Germline loops: CDR1 PRHDT, CDR2 FYEKMQ (reference sequence).

This clonotype has only a few counts. The junction shows a germline mismatch at one end, possibly a read error. This chain links TRBV6-2 or TRBV6-3 with TRBJ2-6; either TRBD1 or TRBD2 may supply D (5 bases each). The V gene's germline CDR1 is MNHEY and CDR2 SVGEGT. CDR3 length: 17 residues. The CDR3 DNA reads TGTGCCAGCAAGCCGGGGCAGGGCGGTTCTGAGGCCAACGTCCTGACTTTC. Its translation: CASKPGQGGSEANVLTF.

This clonotype was found many times. The chain carries TRBV6-4 and TRBJ2-3, with a possible D match to TRBD2 (6 bases). The germline V and J ends were trimmed by 4 bases and 0 bases, with 11 bases remaining between them. CDR1 is MRHNA and CDR2 is SNTAGT in the germline V gene. This CDR3 has 15 residues. The CDR3 bases are TGTGCCAGCAGTGTGTCCGGGGGTAGCACAGATACGCAGTATTTT. Translation gives CASSVSGGSTDTQYF.

The chain is built from TRBV5-1 and TRBJ1-4, with a weak D call TRBD1 (5 bases). The CDR3 is 13 residues long. Trimming shortened V by 2 bases and J by 8 bases, and 10 bases separated the two germline ends. Per germline, CDR1 SGHRS and CDR2 YFSETQ. CDR3 DNA sequence: TGCGCCAGCAGCTTACGGGGGGAAGAAAAACTGTTTTTT. Encoded protein: CASSLRGEEKLFF.

Points on this clonotype: A read error is possible here, since a much larger clone lies one base away. The J gene is TRBJ2-3, the V gene TRBV7-2; D gene unclear. The CDR3 spans 11 residues. Germline V gives CDR1 SGHTA, CDR2 FQGNSA. Trimming left V 5 bases short and J 4 bases short, with 4 bases between. The CDR3, as DNA: TGTGCCAGCAGCATCTCAGATACGCAGTATTTT. It yields the protein CASSISDTQYF.

This clonotype was observed many times. This chain joins TRBV12-3 or TRBV12-4 and TRBJ1-2, with TRBD1 identical over 8 bases. The CDR3 runs to 13 residues. Germline trimming cut 5 bases from V and 4 bases from J; bases unmatched to any gene: 3. The CDR3 DNA reads as TGTGCCAGCAGTGACAGGGGAGGCTATGGCTACACCTTC. This encodes CASSDRGGYGYTF.